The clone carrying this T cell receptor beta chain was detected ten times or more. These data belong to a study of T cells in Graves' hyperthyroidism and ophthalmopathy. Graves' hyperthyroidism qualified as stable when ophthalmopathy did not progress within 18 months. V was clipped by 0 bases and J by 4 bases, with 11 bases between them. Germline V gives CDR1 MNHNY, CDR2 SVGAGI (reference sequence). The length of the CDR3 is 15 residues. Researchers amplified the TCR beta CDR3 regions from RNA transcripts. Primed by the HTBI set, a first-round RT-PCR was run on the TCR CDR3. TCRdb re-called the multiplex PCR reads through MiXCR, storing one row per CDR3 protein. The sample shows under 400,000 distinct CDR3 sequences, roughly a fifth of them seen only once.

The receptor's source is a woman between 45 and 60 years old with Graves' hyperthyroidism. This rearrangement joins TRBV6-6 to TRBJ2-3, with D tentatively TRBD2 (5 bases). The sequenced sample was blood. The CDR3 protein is CASSYSEDLSDTQYF. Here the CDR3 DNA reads TGTGCCAGCAGTTACTCGGAGGATTTGTCAGATACGCAGTATTTT.